In this sample, the clone carrying this T cell receptor (beta chain) turned up a few times. This CDR3 spans 15 amino acids. V lost 2 bases and J lost 0; bases outside the gene matches: 1. Germline CDR1 reads LGHDT; CDR2 reads YNNKEL (reference sequence). The data derive from a study of patients and donors after allogeneic stem cell transplantation. TCRdb re-called the RT-PCR reads through MiXCR, storing one row per CDR3 protein. The sample yields about 960,000 distinct CDR3 sequences, 18% seen once. The chain has TRBV3-1 and TRBJ2-3; 8 nucleotides match TRBD2. This clonotype was sampled from a human donor who was either an allogeneic HSCT recipient or a stem cell or donor lymphocyte infusion donor (not recorded which). It is not recorded whose cells these are; they may come from a transplant donor. Sequencing was performed on blood, either unsorted or a sorted T cell fraction (not recorded which). The CDR3 DNA reads as TGTGCCAGCAGCCAACGGGGGGGAAGCACAGATACGCAGTATTTT. It yields the protein CASSQRGGSTDTQYF.